This TCR beta chain was found in a study of regulatory T cells in long-lasting Graves disease. Study outcomes and limitations: The study found TRBV28, TRBJ1-2 and TRBJ2-5 favored in persistent disease. More public clonotypes were shared by persistent patients (fewer than 3,000) than by new patients (approximately 1,000).

This clonotype showed up just a few times. Its specificity is not known. Library construction for TCR beta used iRepertoire HTBI primers and Arm-PCR of CDR3 regions. Via MiXCR, TCRdb re-called the multiplex PCR reads, giving one row per CDR3 protein. The table has under 500,000 distinct CDR3 sequences, around 17% seen once. Indicated time point: newly diagnosed GD, antithyroid drugs for less than 3 months. PBMCs provided the RNA from which the TCR library was made. This CDR3 is built from 15 residues. V dropped 10 bases and J dropped 4; count of bases not matched to a gene: 12. Germline V gives CDR1 MDHEN, CDR2 SYDVKM. This sample also belongs to another study, concerning T cells in Graves' hyperthyroidism and ophthalmopathy. That work contributes: Newly diagnosed patients aged 18 to 65 had hyperthyroidism of under 2 months' duration. Most clonotypes expanded in the thyroid (above 0.001) were also present in blood.

The J gene is TRBJ1-1, the V gene TRBV28; 10 positions match TRBD1. The material sequenced was peripheral blood mononuclear cells (PBMCs), taken at new diagnosis, from a patient treated with antithyroid drugs. This sequence was found in a woman in her thirties with Graves disease. The CDR3 DNA reads as TGTGCCACAGACCTTTCCGGGACAGGGGTCACTGAAGCTTTCTTT. This encodes CATDLSGTGVTEAFF. Looking up the rest from reference TRBV28 and TRBJ1-1 gives the full variable domain: DVKVTQSSRYLVKRTGEKVFLECVQDMDHENMFWYRQDPGLGLRLIYFSYDVKMKEKGDIPEGYSVSREKKERFSLILESASTNQTSMYLCATDLSGTGVTEAFFGQGTRLTVV.